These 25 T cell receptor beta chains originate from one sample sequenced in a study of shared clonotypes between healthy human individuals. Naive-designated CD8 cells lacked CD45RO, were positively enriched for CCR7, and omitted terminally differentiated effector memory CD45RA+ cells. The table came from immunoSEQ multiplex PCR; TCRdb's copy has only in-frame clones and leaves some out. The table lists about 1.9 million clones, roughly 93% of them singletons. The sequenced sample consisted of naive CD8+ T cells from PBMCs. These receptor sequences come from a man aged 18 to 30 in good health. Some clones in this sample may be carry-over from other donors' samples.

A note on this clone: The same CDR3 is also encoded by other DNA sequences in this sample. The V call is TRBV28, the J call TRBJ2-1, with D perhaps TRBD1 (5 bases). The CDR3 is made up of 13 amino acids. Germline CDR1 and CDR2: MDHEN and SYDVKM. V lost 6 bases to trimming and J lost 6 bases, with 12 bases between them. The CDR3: CASSLVGANEQFF. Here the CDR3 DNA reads TGTGCCAGCAGCCTGGTAGGGGCCAATGAGCAGTTCTTC.

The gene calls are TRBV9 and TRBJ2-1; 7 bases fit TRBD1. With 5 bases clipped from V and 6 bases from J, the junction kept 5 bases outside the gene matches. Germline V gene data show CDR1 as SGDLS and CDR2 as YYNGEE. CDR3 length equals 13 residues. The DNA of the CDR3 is TGTGCCAGCAGTACCACAGGGGTCAATGAGCAGTTCTTC. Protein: CASSTTGVNEQFF. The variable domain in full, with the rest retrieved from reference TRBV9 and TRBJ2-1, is DSGVTQTPKHLITATGQRVTLRCSPRSGDLSVYWYQQSLDQGLQFLIQYYNGEERAKGNILERFSAQQFPDLHSELNLSSLELGDSALYFCASSTTGVNEQFFGPGTRLTVL.

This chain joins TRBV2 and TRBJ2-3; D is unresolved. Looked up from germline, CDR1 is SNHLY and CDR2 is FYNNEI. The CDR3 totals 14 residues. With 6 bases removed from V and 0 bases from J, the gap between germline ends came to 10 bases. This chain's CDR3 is CASRSDTSTDTQYF. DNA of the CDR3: TGTGCCAGCAGATCAGACACTAGCACAGATACGCAGTATTTT.

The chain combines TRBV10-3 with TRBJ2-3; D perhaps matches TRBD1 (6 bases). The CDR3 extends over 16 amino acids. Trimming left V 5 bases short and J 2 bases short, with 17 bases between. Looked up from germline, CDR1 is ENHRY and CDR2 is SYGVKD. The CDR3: CAISFPDRSSTDTQYF. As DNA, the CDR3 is TGTGCCATCAGTTTCCCCGACAGGAGCTCCACAGATACGCAGTATTTT.

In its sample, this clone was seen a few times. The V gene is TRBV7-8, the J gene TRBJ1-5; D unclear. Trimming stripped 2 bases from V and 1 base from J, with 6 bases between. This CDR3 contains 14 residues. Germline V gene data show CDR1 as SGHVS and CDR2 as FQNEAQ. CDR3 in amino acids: CASSLTPSNQPQHF. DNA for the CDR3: TGTGCCAGCAGCTTAACCCCCAGCAATCAGCCCCAGCATTTT.

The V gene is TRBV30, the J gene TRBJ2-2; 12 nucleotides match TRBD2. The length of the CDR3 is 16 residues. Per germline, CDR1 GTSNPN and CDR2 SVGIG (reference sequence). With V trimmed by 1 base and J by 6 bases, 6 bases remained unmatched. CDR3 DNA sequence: TGTGCCTGGAGTGGACGACTAGCGGGAGTGTCCGGGGAGCTGTTTTTT. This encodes CAWSGRLAGVSGELFF.

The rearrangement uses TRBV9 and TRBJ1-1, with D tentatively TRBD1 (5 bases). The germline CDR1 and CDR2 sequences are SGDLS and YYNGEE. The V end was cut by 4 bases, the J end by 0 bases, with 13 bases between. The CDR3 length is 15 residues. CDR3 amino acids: CASSLGGYMNTEAFF. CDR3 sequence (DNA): TGTGCCAGCAGCTTGGGGGGATACATGAACACTGAAGCTTTCTTT.

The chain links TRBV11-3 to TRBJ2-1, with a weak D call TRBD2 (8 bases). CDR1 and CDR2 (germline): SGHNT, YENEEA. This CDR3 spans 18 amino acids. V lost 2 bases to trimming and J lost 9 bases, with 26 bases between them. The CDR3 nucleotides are TGTGCCAGCAGCTTAAGAACAGGGGTTGGAATAGCGGGATCTGAGCAGTTCTTC. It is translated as CASSLRTGVGIAGSEQFF.

The CDR3 protein is CASSFKGRAREQYF. The CDR3 coding sequence is TGTGCCAGCAGTTTTAAAGGGAGGGCCAGGGAGCAGTACTTC. The rearrangement uses TRBV6-5 and TRBJ2-7, with 7 bases identical to TRBD2. Per germline, CDR1 MNHEY and CDR2 SVGAGI. The CDR3 runs 14 residues. The trim removed 4 bases at V and 7 bases at J, leaving 10 bases unmatched.

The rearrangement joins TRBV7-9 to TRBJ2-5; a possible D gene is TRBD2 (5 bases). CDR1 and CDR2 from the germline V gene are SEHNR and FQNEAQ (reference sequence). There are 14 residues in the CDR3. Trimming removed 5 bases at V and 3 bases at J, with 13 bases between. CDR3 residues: CASSLVTGKETQYF. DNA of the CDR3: TGTGCCAGCAGCCTCGTCACCGGGAAAGAGACCCAGTACTTC.

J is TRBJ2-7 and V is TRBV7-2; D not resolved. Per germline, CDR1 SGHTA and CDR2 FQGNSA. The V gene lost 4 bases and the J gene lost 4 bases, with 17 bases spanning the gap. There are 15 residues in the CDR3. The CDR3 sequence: CASSSRTTGTYEQYF. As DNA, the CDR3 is TGTGCCAGCAGCTCCCGCACGACTGGAACATACGAGCAGTACTTC.

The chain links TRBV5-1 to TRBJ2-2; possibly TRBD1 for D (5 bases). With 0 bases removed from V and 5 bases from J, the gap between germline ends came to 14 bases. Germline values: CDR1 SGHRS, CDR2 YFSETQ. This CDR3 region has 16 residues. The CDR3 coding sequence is TGCGCCAGCAGCTTGGCCGCGGCAGGGCGGACCGGGGAGCTGTTTTTT. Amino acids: CASSLAAAGRTGELFF.

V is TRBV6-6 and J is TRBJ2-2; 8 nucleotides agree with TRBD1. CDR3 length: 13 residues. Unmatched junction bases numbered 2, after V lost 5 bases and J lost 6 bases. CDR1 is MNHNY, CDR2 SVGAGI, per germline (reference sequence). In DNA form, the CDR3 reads TGTGCCAGCAGTGGACAGGGTCCCGGGGAGCTGTTTTTT. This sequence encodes CASSGQGPGELFF.

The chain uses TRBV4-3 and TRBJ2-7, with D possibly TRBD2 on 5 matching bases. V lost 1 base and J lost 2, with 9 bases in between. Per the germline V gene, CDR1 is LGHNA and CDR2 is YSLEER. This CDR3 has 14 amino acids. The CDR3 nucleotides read TGCGCCAGCAGCCAAGCTCTGGGAGCCTACGAGCAGTACTTC. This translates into CASSQALGAYEQYF.

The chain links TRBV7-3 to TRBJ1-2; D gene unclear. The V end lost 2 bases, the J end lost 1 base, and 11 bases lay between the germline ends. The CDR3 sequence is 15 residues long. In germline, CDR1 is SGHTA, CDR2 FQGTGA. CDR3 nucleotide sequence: TGTGCCAGCAGCTTATTCCCGGACGGTAACTATGGCTACACCTTC. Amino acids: CASSLFPDGNYGYTF.

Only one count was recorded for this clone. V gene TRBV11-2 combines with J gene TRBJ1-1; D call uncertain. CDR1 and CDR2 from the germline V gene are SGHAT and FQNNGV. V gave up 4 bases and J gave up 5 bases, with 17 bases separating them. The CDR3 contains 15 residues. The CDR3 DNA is TGTGCCAGCAGCTCTCCCCGGAGGGAAGGAACTGAAGCTTTCTTT. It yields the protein CASSSPRREGTEAFF.

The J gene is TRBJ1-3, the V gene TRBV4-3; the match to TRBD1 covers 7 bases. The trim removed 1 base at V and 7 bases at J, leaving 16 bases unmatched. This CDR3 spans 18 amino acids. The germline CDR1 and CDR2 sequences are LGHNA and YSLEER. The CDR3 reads CASSQVILLSSGGNTIYF. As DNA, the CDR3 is TGCGCCAGCAGCCAAGTGATTCTACTCTCGTCAGGGGGGAACACCATATATTTT.

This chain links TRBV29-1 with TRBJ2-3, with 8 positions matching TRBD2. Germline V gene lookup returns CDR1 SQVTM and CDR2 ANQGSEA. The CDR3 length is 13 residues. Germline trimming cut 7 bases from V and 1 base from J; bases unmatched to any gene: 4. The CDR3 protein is CSGTSGGTDTQYF. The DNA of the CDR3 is TGCAGCGGAACTAGCGGAGGCACAGATACGCAGTATTTT.

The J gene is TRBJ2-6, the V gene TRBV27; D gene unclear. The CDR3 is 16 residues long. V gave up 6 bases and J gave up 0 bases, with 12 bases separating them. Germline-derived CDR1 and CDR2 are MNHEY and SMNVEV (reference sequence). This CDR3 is CASSPVQVSGANVLTF. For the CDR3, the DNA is TGTGCCAGCAGCCCGGTGCAGGTCTCTGGGGCCAACGTCCTGACTTTC.

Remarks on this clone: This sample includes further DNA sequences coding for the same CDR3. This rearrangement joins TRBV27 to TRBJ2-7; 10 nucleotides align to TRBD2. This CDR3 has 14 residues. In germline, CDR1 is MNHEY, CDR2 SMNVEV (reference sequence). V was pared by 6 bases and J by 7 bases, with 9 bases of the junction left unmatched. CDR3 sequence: CASRLAGGPGEQYF. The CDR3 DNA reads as TGTGCCAGCAGGTTAGCGGGGGGCCCGGGGGAGCAGTACTTC.

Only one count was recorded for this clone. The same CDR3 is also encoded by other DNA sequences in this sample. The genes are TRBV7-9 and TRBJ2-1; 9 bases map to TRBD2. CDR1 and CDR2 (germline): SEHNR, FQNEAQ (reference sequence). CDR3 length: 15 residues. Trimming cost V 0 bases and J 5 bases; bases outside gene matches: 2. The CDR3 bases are TGTGCCAGCAGCTTAGCGGGACTAGCCGACAATGAGCAGTTCTTC. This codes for CASSLAGLADNEQFF. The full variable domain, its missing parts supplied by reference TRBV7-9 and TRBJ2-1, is DTGVSQNPRHKITKRGQNVTFRCDPISEHNRLYWYRQTLGQGPEFLTYFQNEAQLEKSRLLSDRFSAERPKGSFSTLEIQRTEQGDSAMYLCASSLAGLADNEQFFGPGTRLTVL.

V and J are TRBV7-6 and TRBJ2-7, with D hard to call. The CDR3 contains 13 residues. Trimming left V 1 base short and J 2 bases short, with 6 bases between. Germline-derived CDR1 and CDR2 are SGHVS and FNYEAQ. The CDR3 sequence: CASSLEGAYEQYF. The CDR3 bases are TGTGCCAGCAGCTTAGAAGGCGCCTACGAGCAGTACTTC.

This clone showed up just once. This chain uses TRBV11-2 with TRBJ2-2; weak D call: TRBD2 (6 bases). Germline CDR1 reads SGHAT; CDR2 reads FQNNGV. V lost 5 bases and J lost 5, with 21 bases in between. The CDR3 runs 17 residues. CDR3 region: CASSLRDSPARTGELFF. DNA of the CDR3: TGTGCCAGCAGCCTAAGGGACTCTCCGGCACGGACCGGGGAGCTGTTTTTT.

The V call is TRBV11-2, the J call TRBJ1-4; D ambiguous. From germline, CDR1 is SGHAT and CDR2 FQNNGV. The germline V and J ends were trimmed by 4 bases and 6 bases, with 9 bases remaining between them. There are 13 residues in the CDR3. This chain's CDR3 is CASSSRSDEKLFF. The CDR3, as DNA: TGTGCCAGCAGCTCTCGTTCTGATGAAAAACTGTTTTTT.

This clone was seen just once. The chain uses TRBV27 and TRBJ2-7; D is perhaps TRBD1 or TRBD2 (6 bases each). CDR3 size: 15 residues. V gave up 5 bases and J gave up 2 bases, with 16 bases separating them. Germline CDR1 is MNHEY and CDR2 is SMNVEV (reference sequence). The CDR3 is CASSPGRGAAYEQYF. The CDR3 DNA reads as TGTGCCAGCAGTCCTGGTAGGGGGGCAGCCTACGAGCAGTACTTC.